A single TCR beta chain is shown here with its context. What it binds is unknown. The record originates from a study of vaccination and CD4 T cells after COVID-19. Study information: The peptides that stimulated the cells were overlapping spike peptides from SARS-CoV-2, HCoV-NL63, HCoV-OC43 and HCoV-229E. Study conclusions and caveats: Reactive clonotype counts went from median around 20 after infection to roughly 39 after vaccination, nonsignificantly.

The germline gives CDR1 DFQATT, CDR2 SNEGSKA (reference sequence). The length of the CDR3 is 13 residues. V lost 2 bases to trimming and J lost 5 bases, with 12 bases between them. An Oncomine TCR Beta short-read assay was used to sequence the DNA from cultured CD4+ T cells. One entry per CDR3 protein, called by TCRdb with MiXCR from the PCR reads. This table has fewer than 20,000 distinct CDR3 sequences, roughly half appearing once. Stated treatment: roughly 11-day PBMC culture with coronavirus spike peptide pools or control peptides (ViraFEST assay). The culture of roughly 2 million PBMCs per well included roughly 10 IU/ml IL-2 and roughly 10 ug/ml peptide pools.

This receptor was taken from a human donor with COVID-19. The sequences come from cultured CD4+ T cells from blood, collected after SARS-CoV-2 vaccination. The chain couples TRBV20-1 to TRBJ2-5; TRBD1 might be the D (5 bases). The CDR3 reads CSARPRVGETQYF. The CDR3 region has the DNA TGCAGTGCTAGACCCAGGGTTGGCGAGACCCAGTACTTC.